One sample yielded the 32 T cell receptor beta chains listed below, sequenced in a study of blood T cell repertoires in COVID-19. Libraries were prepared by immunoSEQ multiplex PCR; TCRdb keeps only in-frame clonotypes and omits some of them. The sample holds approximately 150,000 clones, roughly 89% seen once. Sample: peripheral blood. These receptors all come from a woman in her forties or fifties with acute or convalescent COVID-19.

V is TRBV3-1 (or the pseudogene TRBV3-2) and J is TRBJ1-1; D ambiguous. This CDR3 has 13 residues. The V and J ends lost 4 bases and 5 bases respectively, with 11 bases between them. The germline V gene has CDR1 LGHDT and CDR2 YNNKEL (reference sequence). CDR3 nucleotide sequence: TGTGCCAGCAGCCTCAACGGGGTTACTGAAGCTTTCTTT. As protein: CASSLNGVTEAFF.

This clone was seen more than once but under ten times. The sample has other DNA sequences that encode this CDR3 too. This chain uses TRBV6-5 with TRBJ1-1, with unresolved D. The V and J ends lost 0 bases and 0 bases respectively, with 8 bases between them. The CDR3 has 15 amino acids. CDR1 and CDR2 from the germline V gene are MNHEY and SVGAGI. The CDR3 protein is CASSYSGGLNTEAFF. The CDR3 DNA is TGTGCCAGCAGTTACTCGGGAGGCCTGAACACTGAAGCTTTCTTT.

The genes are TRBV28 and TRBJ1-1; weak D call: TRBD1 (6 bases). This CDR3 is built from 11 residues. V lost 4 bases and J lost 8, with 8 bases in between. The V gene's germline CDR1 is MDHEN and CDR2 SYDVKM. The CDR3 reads CASSYDREAFF. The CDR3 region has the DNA TGTGCCAGCAGTTACGACAGGGAAGCTTTCTTT.

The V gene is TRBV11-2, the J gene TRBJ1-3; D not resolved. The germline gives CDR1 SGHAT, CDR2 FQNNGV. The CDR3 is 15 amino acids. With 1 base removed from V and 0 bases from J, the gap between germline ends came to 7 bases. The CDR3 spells CASSLGRSSGNTIYF. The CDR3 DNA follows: TGTGCCAGCAGCTTAGGCAGAAGCTCTGGAAACACCATATATTTT. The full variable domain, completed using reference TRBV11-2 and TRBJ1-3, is EAGVAQSPRYKIIEKRQSVAFWCNPISGHATLYWYQQILGQGPKLLIQFQNNGVVDDSQLPKDRFSAERLKGVDSTLKIQPAKLEDSAVYLCASSLGRSSGNTIYFGEGSWLTVV.

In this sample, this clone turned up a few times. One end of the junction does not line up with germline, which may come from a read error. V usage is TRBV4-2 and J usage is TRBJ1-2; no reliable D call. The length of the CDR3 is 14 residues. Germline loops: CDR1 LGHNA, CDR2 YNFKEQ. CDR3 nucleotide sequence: TGTGCCAGCAGCCAAGATCTGGCGGACTATGACTACACCTTC. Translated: CASSQDLADYDYTF.

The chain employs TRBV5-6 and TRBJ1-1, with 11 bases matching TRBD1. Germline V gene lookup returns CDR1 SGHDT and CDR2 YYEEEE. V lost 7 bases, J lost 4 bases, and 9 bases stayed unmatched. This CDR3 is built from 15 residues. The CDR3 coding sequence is TGTGCCAGCCACCGGGACAGGGGGGGGAGCACTGAAGCTTTCTTT. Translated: CASHRDRGGSTEAFF.

CDR3: CASSGGTGGLSNYGYTF. The CDR3 nucleotides read TGTGCCAGCAGCGGAGGGACAGGGGGGCTTTCTAACTATGGCTACACCTTC. The rearrangement uses TRBV5-6 and TRBJ1-2; 11 bases match TRBD1. Trimming cost V 4 bases and J 0 bases; bases outside gene matches: 8. The CDR3 consists of 17 residues. From germline, CDR1 is SGHDT and CDR2 YYEEEE.

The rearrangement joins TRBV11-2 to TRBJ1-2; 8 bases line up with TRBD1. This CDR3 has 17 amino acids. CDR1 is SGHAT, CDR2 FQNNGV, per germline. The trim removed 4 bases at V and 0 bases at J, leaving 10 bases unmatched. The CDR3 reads CASSYLLRTGSNYGYTF. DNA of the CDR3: TGTGCCAGCAGCTACCTGCTTCGGACAGGGTCTAACTATGGCTACACCTTC.

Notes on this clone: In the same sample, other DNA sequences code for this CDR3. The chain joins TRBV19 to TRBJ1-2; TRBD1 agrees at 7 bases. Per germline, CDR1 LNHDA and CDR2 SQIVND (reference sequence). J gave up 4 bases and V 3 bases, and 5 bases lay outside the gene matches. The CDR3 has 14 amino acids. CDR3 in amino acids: CASSIGQGGYGYTF. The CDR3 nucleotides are TGTGCCAGTAGTATCGGCCAGGGGGGCTATGGCTACACCTTC. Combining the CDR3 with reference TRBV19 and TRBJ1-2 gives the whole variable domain DGGITQSPKYLFRKEGQNVTLSCEQNLNHDAMYWYRQDPGQGLRLIYYSQIVNDFQKGDIAEGYSVSREKKESFPLTVTSAQKNPTAFYLCASSIGQGGYGYTFGSGTRLTVV.

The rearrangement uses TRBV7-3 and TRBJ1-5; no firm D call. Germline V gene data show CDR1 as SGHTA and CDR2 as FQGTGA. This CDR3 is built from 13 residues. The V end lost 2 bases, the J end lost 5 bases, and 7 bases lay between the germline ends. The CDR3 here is CASSLDLDQPQHF. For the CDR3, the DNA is TGTGCCAGCAGCTTAGATCTAGATCAGCCCCAGCATTTT.

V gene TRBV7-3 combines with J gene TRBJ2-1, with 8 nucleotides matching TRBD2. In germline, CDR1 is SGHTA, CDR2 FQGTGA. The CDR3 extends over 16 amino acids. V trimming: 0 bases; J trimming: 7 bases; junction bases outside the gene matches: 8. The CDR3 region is CASSLTRRGAGNEQFF. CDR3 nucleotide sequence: TGTGCCAGCAGCTTAACGAGGCGGGGGGCTGGGAATGAGCAGTTCTTC.

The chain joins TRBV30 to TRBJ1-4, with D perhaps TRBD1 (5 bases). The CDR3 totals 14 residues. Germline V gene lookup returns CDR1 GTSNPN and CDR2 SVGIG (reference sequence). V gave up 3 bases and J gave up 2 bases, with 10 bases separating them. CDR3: CAWSGTWTNEKLFF. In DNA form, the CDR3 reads TGTGCCTGGAGCGGGACTTGGACTAATGAAAAACTGTTTTTT. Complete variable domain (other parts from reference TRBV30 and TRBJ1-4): SQTIHQWPATLVQPVGSPLSLECTVEGTSNPNLYWYRQAAGRGLQLLFYSVGIGQISSEVPQNLSASRPQDRQFILSSKKLLLSDSGFYLCAWSGTWTNEKLFFGSGTQLSVL.

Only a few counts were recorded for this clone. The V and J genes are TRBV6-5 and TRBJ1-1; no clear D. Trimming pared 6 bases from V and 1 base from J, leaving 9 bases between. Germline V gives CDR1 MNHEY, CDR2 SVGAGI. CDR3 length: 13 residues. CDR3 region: CASRPASNTEAFF. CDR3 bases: TGTGCCAGCAGGCCCGCGTCGAACACTGAAGCTTTCTTT.

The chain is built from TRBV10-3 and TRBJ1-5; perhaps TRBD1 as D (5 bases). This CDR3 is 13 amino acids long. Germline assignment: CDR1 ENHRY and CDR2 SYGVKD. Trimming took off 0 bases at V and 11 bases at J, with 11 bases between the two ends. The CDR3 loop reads CAISESGPPTQHF. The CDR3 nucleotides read TGTGCCATCAGTGAGTCGGGGCCTCCGACCCAGCATTTT.

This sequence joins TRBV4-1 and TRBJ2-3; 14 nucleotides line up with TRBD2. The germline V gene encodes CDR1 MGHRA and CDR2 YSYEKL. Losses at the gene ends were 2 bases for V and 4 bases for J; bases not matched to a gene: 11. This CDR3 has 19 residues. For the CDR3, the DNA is TGCGCCAGCAGCCAAACCCCCGGACTAGCGGGGGGCCGGGCAGATACGCAGTATTTT. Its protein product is CASSQTPGLAGGRADTQYF.

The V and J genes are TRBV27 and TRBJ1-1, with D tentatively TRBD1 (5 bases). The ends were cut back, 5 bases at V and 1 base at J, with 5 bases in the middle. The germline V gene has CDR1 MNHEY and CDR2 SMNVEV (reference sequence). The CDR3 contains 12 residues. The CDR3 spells CASSTGNTEAFF. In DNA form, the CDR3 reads TGTGCCAGCAGTACAGGGAACACTGAAGCTTTCTTT.

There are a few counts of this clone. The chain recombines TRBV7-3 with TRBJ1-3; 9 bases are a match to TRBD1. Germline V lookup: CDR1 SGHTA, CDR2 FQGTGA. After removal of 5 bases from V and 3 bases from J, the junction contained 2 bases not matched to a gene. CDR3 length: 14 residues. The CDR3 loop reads CASSPTGGGNTIYF. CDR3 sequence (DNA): TGTGCCAGCAGCCCGACAGGGGGTGGAAACACCATATATTTT. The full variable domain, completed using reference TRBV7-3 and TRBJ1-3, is GAGVSQTPSNKVTEKGKYVELRCDPISGHTALYWYRQSLGQGPEFLIYFQGTGAADDSGLPNDRFFAVRPEGSVSTLKIQRTERGDSAVYLCASSPTGGGNTIYFGEGSWLTVV.

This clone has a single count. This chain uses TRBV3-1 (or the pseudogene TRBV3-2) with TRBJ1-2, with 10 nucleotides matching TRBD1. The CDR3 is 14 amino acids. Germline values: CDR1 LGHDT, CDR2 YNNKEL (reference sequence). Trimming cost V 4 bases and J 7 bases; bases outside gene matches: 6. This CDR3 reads CASSPGTGAGGYTF. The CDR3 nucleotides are TGTGCCAGCAGCCCCGGGACAGGGGCTGGTGGCTACACCTTC.

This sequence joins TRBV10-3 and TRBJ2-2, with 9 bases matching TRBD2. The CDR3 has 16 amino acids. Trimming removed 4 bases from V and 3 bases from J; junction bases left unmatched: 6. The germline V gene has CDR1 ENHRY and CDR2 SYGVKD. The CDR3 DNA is TGTGCCATCAGTGCGTCCGGGACTAGCTACACCGGGGAGCTGTTTTTT. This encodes CAISASGTSYTGELFF.

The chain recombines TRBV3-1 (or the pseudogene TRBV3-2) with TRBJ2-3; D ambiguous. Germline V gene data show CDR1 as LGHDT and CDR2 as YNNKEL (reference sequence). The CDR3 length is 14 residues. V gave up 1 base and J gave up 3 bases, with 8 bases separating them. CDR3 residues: CASSQVRWTDTQYF. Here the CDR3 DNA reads TGTGCCAGCAGCCAAGTGAGGTGGACAGATACGCAGTATTTT.

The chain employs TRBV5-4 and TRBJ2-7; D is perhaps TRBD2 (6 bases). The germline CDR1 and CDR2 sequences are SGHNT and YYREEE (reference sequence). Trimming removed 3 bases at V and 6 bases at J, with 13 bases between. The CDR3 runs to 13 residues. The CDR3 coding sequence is TGTGCCAGCAGCTCCGTCGTGGGGGGCGAGCAGTACTTC. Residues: CASSSVVGGEQYF.

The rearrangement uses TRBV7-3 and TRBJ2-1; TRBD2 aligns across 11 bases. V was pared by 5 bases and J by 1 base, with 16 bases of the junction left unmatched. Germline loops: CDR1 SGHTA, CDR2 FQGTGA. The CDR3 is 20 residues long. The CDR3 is CASSAKGFTSGSRSYNEQFF. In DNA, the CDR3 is TGTGCCAGCAGCGCCAAAGGGTTTACTAGCGGGAGTAGATCCTACAATGAGCAGTTCTTC.

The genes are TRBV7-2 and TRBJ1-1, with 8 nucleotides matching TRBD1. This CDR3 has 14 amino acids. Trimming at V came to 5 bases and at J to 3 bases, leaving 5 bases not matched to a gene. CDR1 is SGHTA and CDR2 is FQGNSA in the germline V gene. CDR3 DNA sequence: TGTGCCAGCAGCCCCCAGGGGGCGGACACTGAAGCTTTCTTT. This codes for CASSPQGADTEAFF.

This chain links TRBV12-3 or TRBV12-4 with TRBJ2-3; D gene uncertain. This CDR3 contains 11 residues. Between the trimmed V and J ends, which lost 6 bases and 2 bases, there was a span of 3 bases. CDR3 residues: CASSYTDTQYF. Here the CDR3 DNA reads TGTGCCAGCAGCTACACAGATACGCAGTATTTT.

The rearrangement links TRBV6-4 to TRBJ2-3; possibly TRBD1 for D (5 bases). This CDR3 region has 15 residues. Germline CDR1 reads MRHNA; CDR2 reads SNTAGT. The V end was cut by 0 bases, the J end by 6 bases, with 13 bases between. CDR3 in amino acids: CASSDSGVSGDTQYF. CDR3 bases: TGTGCCAGCAGTGACTCAGGGGTCTCAGGGGATACGCAGTATTTT.

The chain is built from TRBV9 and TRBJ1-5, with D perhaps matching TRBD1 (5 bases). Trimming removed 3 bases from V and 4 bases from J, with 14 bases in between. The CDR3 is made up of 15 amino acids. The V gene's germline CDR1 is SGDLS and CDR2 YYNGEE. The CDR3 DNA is TGTGCCAGCAGCGCCCATTGGGGCGATAATCAGCCCCAGCATTTT. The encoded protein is CASSAHWGDNQPQHF.

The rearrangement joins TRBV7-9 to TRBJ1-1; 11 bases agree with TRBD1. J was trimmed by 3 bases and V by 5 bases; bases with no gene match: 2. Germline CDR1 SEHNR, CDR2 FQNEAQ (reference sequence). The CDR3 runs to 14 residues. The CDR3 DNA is TGTGCCAGCAGCGAGGGACAGGGGGACACTGAAGCTTTCTTT. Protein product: CASSEGQGDTEAFF.

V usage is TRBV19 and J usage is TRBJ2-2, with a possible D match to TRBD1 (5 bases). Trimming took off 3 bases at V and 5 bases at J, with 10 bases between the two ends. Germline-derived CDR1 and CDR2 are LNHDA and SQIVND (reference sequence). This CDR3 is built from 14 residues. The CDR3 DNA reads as TGTGCCAGTAGTATTCCCAGGGCGACCGGGGAGCTGTTTTTT. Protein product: CASSIPRATGELFF.

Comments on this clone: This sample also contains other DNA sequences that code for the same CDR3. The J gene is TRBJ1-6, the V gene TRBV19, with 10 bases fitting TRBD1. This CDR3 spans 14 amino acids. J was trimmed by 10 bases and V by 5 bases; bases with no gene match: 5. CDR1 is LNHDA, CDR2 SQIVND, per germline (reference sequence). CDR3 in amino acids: CASSPGQGNSPLHF. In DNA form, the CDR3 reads TGTGCCAGTAGTCCGGGACAGGGGAACTCACCCCTCCACTTT. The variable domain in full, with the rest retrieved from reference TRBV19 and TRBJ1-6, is DGGITQSPKYLFRKEGQNVTLSCEQNLNHDAMYWYRQDPGQGLRLIYYSQIVNDFQKGDIAEGYSVSREKKESFPLTVTSAQKNPTAFYLCASSPGQGNSPLHFGNGTRLTVT.

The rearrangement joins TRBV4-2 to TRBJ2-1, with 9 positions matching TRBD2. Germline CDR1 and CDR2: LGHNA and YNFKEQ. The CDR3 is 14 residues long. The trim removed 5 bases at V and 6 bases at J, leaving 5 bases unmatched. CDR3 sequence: CASSATSGRNEQFF. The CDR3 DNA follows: TGTGCCAGCAGCGCCACTAGCGGGCGCAATGAGCAGTTCTTC.

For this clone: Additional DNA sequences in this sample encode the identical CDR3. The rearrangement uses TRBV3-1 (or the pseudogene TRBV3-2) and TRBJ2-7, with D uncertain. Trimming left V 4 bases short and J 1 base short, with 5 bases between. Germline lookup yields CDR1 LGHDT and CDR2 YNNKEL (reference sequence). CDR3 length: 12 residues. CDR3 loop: CASSPSSYEQYF. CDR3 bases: TGTGCCAGCAGCCCCTCTTCCTACGAGCAGTACTTC.

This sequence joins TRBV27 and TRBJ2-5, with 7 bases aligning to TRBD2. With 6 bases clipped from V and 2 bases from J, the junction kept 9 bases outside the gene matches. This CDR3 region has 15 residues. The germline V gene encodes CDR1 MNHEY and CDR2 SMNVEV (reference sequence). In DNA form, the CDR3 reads TGTGCCAGCAGCCCTACCGGGACTAAACAAGAGACCCAGTACTTC. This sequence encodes CASSPTGTKQETQYF.